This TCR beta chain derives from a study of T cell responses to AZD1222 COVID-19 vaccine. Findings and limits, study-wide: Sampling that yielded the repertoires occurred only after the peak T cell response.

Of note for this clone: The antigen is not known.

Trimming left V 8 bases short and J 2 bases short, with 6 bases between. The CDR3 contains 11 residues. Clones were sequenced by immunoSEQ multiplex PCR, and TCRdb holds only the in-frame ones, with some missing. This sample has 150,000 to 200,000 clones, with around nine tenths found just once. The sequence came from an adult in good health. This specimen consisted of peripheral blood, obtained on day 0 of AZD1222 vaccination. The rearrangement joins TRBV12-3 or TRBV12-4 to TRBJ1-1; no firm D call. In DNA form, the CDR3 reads TGTGCCAGCGGTGTAAACACTGAAGCTTTCTTT. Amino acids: CASGVNTEAFF.